This is a list of T cell receptor beta chains from one sample in a study of CD8 T cells in Susac syndrome. One entry per CDR3 protein, called by TCRdb with MiXCR from the immunoSEQ multiplex PCR reads. The repertoire has over 150,000 distinct CDR3 sequences, more than 95% of them found once; the top ten carry 0.1% to 0.15%. Input material: CD4+ T cells from PBMCs. The source of these receptors is a human donor with Susac syndrome. Each CDR3 is given with its conserved first and last residue. D genes are given only for firm matches. Clone size appears in some rows only: once, few, many, or a class for an expanded clone.

>NA|TRBJ2-2|NA|TRBV30
TGTGCCTGGAAGACCGGGACTGTGACTACCGGGGAGCTGTTTTTT
CAWKTGTVTTGELFF
>TRBD1|TRBJ2-6|NA|TRBV4-1
TGCGCCAGCAGCCAAGATCTACAGGGGACATCTCCTGGGGCCAACGTCCTGACTTTC
CASSQDLQGTSPGANVLTF
>NA|TRBJ2-7|NA|TRBV9
TGTGCCAGCAGCGTAGGACCAGGACCCACCTCCTACGAGCAGTACTTC
CASSVGPGPTSYEQYF
>TRBD1|TRBJ2-1|NA|TRBV29-1
TGCAGCGGCAAGACAGGGTCGAATGAGCAGTTCTTC
CSGKTGSNEQFF
>NA|TRBJ1-6|NA|TRBV6-2/TRBV6-3
TGTGCCAGCAGCCAGAATTCACCCCTCCACTTT
CASSQNSPLHF
>TRBD1|TRBJ2-1|NA|TRBV9
TGTGCCAGCAGCCCGAGGACAGGGGCAAATGAGCAGTTCTTC
CASSPRTGANEQFF
>TRBD1|TRBJ2-7|few|TRBV24-1
TGTGCCGCGGGGACAGGCTCCTACGAGCAGTACTTC
CAAGTGSYEQYF
>NA|TRBJ2-5|NA|TRBV6-6
TGTGCCAGCAGTTACTCTCCCCCTAACCAAGAGACCCAGTACTTC
CASSYSPPNQETQYF
>NA|TRBJ2-7|NA|TRBV30
TGTGCCTGGAGTGGGTCGGGTTACGAGCAGTACTTC
CAWSGSGYEQYF
>NA|TRBJ2-5|NA|TRBV29-1
TGCAGCGTTGAGATTACCGGACAGACCCAGTACTTC
CSVEITGQTQYF
>TRBD2|TRBJ2-2|NA|TRBV6-2/TRBV6-3
TGTGCCAGCCGGGAGGGCCATGACACCGGGGAGCTGTTTTTT
CASREGHDTGELFF
>NA|TRBJ2-5|once|TRBV29-1
TGCAGCGTTGAGCAGGGTTTGTACCAAGAGACCCAGTACTTC
CSVEQGLYQETQYF
>NA|TRBJ1-1|NA|TRBV28
TGTGCCAGCAGTTTTAGGACAGTGAACACTGAAGCTTTCTTT
CASSFRTVNTEAFF
>NA|TRBJ2-7|NA|TRBV3-1
TGTGCCAGCAGCCAACAGGGGGGCCCTAGGGAGCAGTACTTC
CASSQQGGPREQYF
>TRBD1|TRBJ1-1|NA|TRBV25-1
TGTGCCAGCAGTGGGACAGGGGGCTGGAGCACTGAAGCTTTCTTT
CASSGTGGWSTEAFF
>NA|TRBJ2-5|NA|TRBV5-5
TGTGCCAGCAGCTTGGGGCTCTTGGAGACCCAGTACTTC
CASSLGLLETQYF